Listed below are T cell receptor beta chains from one sample, sequenced in a study of neoadjuvant anti-PD-1 for oral cavity cancer. Measured with immunoSEQ multiplex PCR; TCRdb has only the in-frame clones, and not every one. The sample yields under 25,000 clones, 25% to 35% seen once. The source was tumor tissue, collected after nivolumab (anti-PD-1) treatment. These receptors came from a person between 35 and 79 years old with oral cavity squamous cell carcinoma. Both conserved end residues are part of each CDR3. The D gene is left open where the match is weak. A row's size may be missing; if present it is once, few, many or a size class.

J	D	size	V	CDR3	DNA
TRBJ2-7	-	few	TRBV12-2	CASRRDVVNGPPPSYEQYF	TGTGCAAGTCGCCGAGATGTGGTCAATGGCCCGCCTCCTTCCTACGAGCAGTACTTC
TRBJ1-2	-	many	TRBV28	CASTTGSYGYTF	TGTGCCAGCACCACAGGGAGCTATGGCTACACCTTC
TRBJ1-2	-	-	TRBV4-1	CASSQAADRPTYGYTF	TGCGCCAGCAGCCAGGCCGCGGACAGACCAACCTATGGCTACACCTTC
TRBJ2-5	TRBD2	-	TRBV30	CAWTSGTSGGETQYF	TGTGCCTGGACCTCCGGGACTAGCGGGGGAGAGACCCAGTACTTC
TRBJ2-5	TRBD2	-	TRBV10-3	CAISGLAGVQETQYF	TGTGCCATCAGTGGACTAGCGGGAGTCCAAGAGACCCAGTACTTC
TRBJ2-1	-	few	TRBV4-2	CASSQVGHYNEQFF	TGTGCCAGCAGCCAAGTGGGCCACTACAATGAGCAGTTCTTC
TRBJ1-3	-	medium-sized	TRBV2	CASNQDRSSGNTIYF	TGTGCCAGCAATCAGGACCGTAGCTCTGGAAACACCATATATTTT
TRBJ1-2	-	-	TRBV4-2	CASSQEGSRLNYGYTF	TGTGCCAGCAGCCAGGAGGGCAGTAGGTTAAACTATGGCTACACCTTC
TRBJ1-2	-	few	TRBV2	CASRSRWGANYGYTF	TGTGCCAGCAGATCCAGGTGGGGGGCTAACTATGGCTACACCTTC
TRBJ2-1	-	few	TRBV5-5	CASSFILDWGHETNNEQFF	TGTGCCAGCAGCTTTATTTTGGATTGGGGACACGAAACTAACAATGAGCAGTTCTTC
TRBJ2-1	TRBD2	-	TRBV25-1	CASSGSGRVYNEQFF	TGTGCCAGCAGTGGTAGCGGGAGAGTTTACAATGAGCAGTTCTTC
TRBJ2-7	-	-	TRBV21-1	CASSKVGAGVLYEQYF	TGTGCCAGCAGCAAAGTTGGAGCGGGAGTACTCTACGAGCAGTACTTC
TRBJ2-7	-	-	TRBV19	CASSIGTGFSYEQYF	TGTGCCAGTAGTATTGGGACGGGATTCTCCTACGAGCAGTACTTC
TRBJ1-4	-	-	TRBV12-5	CASGLARETNEKLFF	TGTGCTAGTGGTTTGGCCAGGGAGACTAATGAAAAACTGTTTTTT
TRBJ2-1	TRBD1	few	TRBV4-2	CASSQPQGDNEQFF	TGTGCCAGCAGCCAACCCCAGGGGGACAATGAGCAGTTCTTC
TRBJ2-1	-	few	TRBV6-4	CASRAGGEQFF	TGTGCCAGCAGGGCCGGGGGTGAGCAGTTCTTC
TRBJ2-5	TRBD2	-	TRBV5-6	CASSLGGLAGGLAQYF	TGTGCCAGCAGCCTGGGTGGACTAGCGGGGGGGCTGGCCCAGTACTTC
TRBJ1-2	-	-	TRBV20-1	CSATNSYGYTF	TGCAGTGCTACAAACAGCTATGGCTACACCTTC
TRBJ1-2	-	-	TRBV9	CASSVAAGNYGYTF	TGTGCCAGCAGCGTGGCAGCCGGTAACTATGGCTACACCTTC
TRBJ2-3	-	-	TRBV20-1	CSARFGVSEYF	TGCAGTGCTAGATTCGGCGTCTCTGAGTATTTT
TRBJ1-4	-	few	TRBV5-8	CASSLGQREKLFF	TGTGCCAGCAGCTTGGGGCAGCGAGAAAAACTGTTTTTT
TRBJ2-7	TRBD1	few	TRBV10-3	CAISAGDRGYEQYF	TGTGCCATCAGTGCGGGAGACAGGGGTTACGAGCAGTACTTC
TRBJ2-3	-	-	TRBV5-1	CASSLGQGSTDTQYF	TGCGCCAGCAGCTTGGGGCAGGGATCCACAGATACGCAGTATTTT
TRBJ1-1	TRBD1	many	TRBV18	CASSPGTGNTEAFF	TGTGCCAGCTCACCTGGGACAGGGAACACTGAAGCTTTCTTT
TRBJ2-7	TRBD1	-	TRBV7-2	CASSFDRGREQYF	TGTGCCAGCAGCTTCGACAGGGGGCGCGAGCAGTACTTC
TRBJ1-1	-	many	TRBV30	CAWSVPSGMNTEAFF	TGTGCCTGGAGTGTTCCGTCAGGGATGAACACTGAAGCTTTCTTT
TRBJ2-5	-	-	TRBV20-1	CSATEETQYF	TGCAGTGCTACCGAAGAGACCCAGTACTTC
TRBJ2-7	TRBD1	few	TRBV27	CASSLLPTGTYEQYF	TGTGCCAGCAGTTTACTCCCGACAGGGACCTACGAGCAGTACTTC
TRBJ1-5	-	-	TRBV5-8	CASSRRGGNQPQHF	TGTGCCAGCAGCCGGCGTGGGGGCAATCAGCCCCAGCATTTT
TRBJ2-5	-	-	TRBV6-5	CASRPGPGKTQYF	TGTGCCAGCAGGCCGGGCCCAGGGAAGACCCAGTACTTC
TRBJ2-1	-	few	TRBV21-1	CASSGGGQGNNEQFF	TGTGCCAGCAGCGGGGGGGGACAGGGTAACAATGAGCAGTTCTTC
TRBJ1-1	-	many	TRBV27	CASSFTGQGTSEAFF	TGTGCCAGCAGTTTTACGGGGCAGGGGACTTCTGAAGCTTTCTTT
TRBJ2-7	-	few	TRBV7-8	CASSLVGGRPYEQYF	TGTGCCAGCAGCTTAGTGGGGGGGCGCCCCTACGAGCAGTACTTC
TRBJ2-1	-	-	TRBV11-2	CASSLDAGNFNEQFF	TGTGCCAGCAGCTTAGACGCAGGGAATTTCAATGAGCAGTTCTTC
TRBJ2-2	-	few	TRBV6-1	CASSALRPGELFF	TGTGCCAGCAGTGCTCTCCGTCCCGGGGAGCTGTTTTTT
TRBJ1-3	-	few	TRBV28	CASRRGGNTIYF	TGTGCCAGCAGGCGCGGCGGAAACACCATATATTTT
TRBJ2-7	-	-	TRBV16	CASSQFGDSYEQYF	TGTGCCAGCAGCCAGTTCGGAGACTCCTACGAGCAGTACTTC
TRBJ2-1	TRBD2	few	TRBV7-9	CASSTAAGGVNEQFF	TGTGCCAGCAGCACCGCGGCGGGAGGGGTCAATGAGCAGTTCTTC
TRBJ2-1	TRBD2	few	TRBV9	CASSVGSAGGGEQFF	TGTGCCAGCAGCGTAGGGTCAGCGGGAGGGGGTGAGCAGTTCTTC
TRBJ1-6	-	-	TRBV7-9	CASSFGGDSPLHF	TGTGCCAGCAGCTTCGGGGGAGATTCACCCCTCCACTTT
TRBJ1-2	TRBD1	few	TRBV5-6	CASSPGQAANYGYTF	TGTGCCAGCAGCCCCGGACAGGCGGCTAACTATGGCTACACCTTC
TRBJ1-1	-	few	TRBV5-6	CASSSLAGRTEAFF	TGTGCCAGCAGCTCGCTGGCAGGGCGAACTGAAGCTTTCTTT
TRBJ2-1	TRBD2	-	TRBV10-3	CAISDETSGSYNEQFF	TGTGCCATCAGTGACGAGACTAGCGGGTCCTACAATGAGCAGTTCTTC
TRBJ2-1	-	many	TRBV7-9	CASSTDSNEQFF	TGTGCCAGCAGCACTGACAGCAATGAGCAGTTCTTC
TRBJ2-1	TRBD2	few	TRBV2	CASSVLAGRDEQFF	TGTGCCAGCAGTGTCCTAGCGGGAAGGGATGAGCAGTTCTTC
TRBJ1-2	-	few	TRBV2	CASSFTGQSGYGYTF	TGTGCCAGCAGCTTCACGGGACAAAGTGGTTATGGCTACACCTTC
TRBJ1-2	-	many	TRBV29-1	CSVRQRVGYGYTF	TGCAGCGTTAGGCAAAGGGTCGGCTATGGCTACACCTTC
TRBJ1-1	TRBD1	-	TRBV7-6	CASSSQGDTEAFF	TGTGCCAGCAGTTCGCAGGGGGACACTGAAGCTTTCTTT
TRBJ2-1	-	-	TRBV10-3	CAISEGGLGDEQFF	TGTGCCATCAGTGAAGGGGGTTTGGGGGATGAGCAGTTCTTC
TRBJ1-5	-	many	TRBV27	CASSRPGRPQHF	TGTGCCAGCAGTAGGCCGGGGCGGCCCCAGCATTTT